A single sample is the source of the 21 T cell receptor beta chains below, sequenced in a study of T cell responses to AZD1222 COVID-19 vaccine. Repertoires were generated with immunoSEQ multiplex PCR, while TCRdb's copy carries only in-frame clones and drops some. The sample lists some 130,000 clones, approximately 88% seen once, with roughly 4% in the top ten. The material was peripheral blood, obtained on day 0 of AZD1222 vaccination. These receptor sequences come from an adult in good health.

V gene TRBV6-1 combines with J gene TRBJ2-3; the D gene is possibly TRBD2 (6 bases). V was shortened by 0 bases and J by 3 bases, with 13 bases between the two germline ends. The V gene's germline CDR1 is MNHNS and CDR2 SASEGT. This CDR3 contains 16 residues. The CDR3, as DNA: TGTGCCAGCAGTGAAGCACGGACGGGGGAGACAGATACGCAGTATTTT. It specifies CASSEARTGETDTQYF.

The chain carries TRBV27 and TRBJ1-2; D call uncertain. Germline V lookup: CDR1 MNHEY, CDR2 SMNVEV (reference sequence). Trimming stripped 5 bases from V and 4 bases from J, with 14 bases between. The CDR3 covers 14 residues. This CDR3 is CASSPPSTTYGYTF. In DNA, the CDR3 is TGTGCCAGCAGTCCCCCCTCGACAACCTATGGCTACACCTTC.

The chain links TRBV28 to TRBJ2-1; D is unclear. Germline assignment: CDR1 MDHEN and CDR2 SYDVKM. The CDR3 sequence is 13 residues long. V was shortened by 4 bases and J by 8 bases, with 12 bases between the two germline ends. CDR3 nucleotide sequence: TGTGCCAGCAGTTCCGTCCTACCCCATGAGCAGTTCTTC. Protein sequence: CASSSVLPHEQFF.

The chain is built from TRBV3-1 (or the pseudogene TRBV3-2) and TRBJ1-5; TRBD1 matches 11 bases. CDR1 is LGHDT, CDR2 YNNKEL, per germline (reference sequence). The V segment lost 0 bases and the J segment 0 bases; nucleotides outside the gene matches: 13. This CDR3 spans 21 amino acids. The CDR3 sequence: CASSQDPKGQGAKYSNQPQHF. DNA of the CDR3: TGTGCCAGCAGCCAAGATCCTAAAGGACAGGGGGCGAAGTATAGCAATCAGCCCCAGCATTTT.

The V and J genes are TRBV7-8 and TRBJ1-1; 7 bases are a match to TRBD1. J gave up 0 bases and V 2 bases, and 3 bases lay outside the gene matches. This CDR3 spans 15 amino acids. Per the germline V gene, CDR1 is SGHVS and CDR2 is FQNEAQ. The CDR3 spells CASSLPGQMNTEAFF. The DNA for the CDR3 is TGTGCCAGCAGCTTACCGGGACAGATGAACACTGAAGCTTTCTTT.

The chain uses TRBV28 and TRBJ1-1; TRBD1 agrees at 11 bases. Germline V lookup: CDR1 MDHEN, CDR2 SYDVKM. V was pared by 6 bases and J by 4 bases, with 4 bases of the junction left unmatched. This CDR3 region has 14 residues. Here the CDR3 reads CASSPGQGVTEAFF. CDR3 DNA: TGTGCCAGCAGCCCGGGACAGGGGGTCACTGAAGCTTTCTTT.

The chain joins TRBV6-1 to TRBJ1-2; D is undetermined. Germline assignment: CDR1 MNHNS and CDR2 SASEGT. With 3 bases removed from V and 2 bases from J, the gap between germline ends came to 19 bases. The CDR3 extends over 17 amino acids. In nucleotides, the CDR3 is TGTGCCAGCAGTGAGGACTTCTATGGCGCCGGGAACTATGGCTACACCTTC. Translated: CASSEDFYGAGNYGYTF.

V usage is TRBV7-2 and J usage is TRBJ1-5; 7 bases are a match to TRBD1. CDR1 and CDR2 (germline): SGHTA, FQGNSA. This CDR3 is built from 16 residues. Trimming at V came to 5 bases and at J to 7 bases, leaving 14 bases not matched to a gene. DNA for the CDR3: TGTGCCAGCAGCGGAGGACAAGCAGGGGGAGGCCAGCCCCAGCATTTT. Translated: CASSGGQAGGGQPQHF.

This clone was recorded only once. CDR3 amino acids: CASIPPSGGAGEQYF. The CDR3 DNA follows: TGTGCCAGCATACCCCCTAGCGGGGGGGCCGGGGAGCAGTACTTC. The chain recombines TRBV6-5 with TRBJ2-7; TRBD2 matches 12 bases. J lost 7 bases, V lost 7 bases, and 11 bases had no gene match. Germline loops: CDR1 MNHEY, CDR2 SVGAGI. This CDR3 comprises 15 residues.

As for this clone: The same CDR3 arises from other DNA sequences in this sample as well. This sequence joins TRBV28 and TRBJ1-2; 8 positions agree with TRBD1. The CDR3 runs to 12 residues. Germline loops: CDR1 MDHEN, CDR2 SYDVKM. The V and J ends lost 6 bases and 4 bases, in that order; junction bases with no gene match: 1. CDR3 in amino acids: CASSGTGYGYTF. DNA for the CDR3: TGTGCCAGCAGCGGGACAGGCTATGGCTACACCTTC.

The CDR3 DNA is TGCGCCAGCAGCTTGGTCGGGGAAGATCAGCCCCAGCATTTT. It encodes CASSLVGEDQPQHF. This sequence joins TRBV5-1 and TRBJ1-5; D remains ambiguous. The CDR3 sequence is 14 residues long. CDR1 and CDR2 from the germline V gene are SGHRS and YFSETQ. V was cut by 0 bases and J by 5 bases, with 9 bases left in between. Complete variable domain (other parts from reference TRBV5-1 and TRBJ1-5): KAGVTQTPRYLIKTRGQQVTLSCSPISGHRSVSWYQQTPGQGLQFLFEYFSETQRNKGNFPGRFSGRQFSNSRSEMNVSTLELGDSALYLCASSLVGEDQPQHFGDGTRLSIL.

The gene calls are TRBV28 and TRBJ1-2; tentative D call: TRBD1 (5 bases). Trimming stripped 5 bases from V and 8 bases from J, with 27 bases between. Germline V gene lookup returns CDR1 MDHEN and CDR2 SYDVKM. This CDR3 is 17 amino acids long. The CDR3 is CASSPAAGVDTRRGYTF. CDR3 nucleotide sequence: TGTGCCAGCAGTCCCGCGGCGGGGGTAGATACGCGACGAGGCTACACCTTC.

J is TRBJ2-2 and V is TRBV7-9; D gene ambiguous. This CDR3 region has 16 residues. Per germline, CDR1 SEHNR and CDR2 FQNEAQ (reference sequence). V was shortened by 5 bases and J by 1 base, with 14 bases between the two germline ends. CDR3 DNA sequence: TGTGCCAGCAGCCCCCAAACGAAAGTGAACACCGGGGAGCTGTTTTTT. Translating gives CASSPQTKVNTGELFF. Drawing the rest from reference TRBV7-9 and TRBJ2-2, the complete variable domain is DTGVSQNPRHKITKRGQNVTFRCDPISEHNRLYWYRQTLGQGPEFLTYFQNEAQLEKSRLLSDRFSAERPKGSFSTLEIQRTEQGDSAMYLCASSPQTKVNTGELFFGEGSRLTVL.

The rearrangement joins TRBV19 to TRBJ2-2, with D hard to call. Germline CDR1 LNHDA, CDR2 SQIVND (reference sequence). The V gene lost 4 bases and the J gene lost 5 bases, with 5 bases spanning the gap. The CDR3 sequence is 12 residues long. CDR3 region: CASSTQTGELFF. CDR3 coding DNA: TGTGCCAGTAGTACGCAGACCGGGGAGCTGTTTTTT.

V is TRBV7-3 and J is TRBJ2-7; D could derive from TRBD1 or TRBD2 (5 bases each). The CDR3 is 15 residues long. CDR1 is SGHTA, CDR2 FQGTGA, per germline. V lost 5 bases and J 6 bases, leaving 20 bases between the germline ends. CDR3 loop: CASSLKGPPWGEQYF. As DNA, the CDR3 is TGTGCCAGCAGCCTCAAGGGACCCCCCTGGGGCGAGCAGTACTTC.

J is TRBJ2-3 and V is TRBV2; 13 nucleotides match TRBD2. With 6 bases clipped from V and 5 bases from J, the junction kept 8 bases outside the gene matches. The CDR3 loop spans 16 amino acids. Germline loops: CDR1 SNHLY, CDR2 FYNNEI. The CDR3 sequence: CASRLTSGGAGDTQYF. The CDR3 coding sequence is TGTGCCAGCAGACTCACTAGCGGGGGGGCAGGAGATACGCAGTATTTT.

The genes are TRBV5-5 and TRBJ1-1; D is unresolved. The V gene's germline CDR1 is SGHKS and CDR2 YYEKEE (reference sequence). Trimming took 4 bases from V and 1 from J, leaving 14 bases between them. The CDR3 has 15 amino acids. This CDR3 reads CASSPPTSGNTEAFF. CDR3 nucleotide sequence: TGTGCCAGCAGCCCCCCCACTTCGGGGAACACTGAAGCTTTCTTT. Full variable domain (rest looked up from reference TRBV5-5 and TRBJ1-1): DAGVTQSPTHLIKTRGQQVTLRCSPISGHKSVSWYQQVLGQGPQFIFQYYEKEERGRGNFPDRFSARQFPNYSSELNVNALLLGDSALYLCASSPPTSGNTEAFFGQGTRLTVV.

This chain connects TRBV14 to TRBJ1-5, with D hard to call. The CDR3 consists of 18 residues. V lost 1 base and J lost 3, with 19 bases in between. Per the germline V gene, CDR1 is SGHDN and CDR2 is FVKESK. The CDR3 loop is CASSQVPEYSRYNQPQHF. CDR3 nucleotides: TGTGCCAGCAGCCAAGTCCCGGAGTACTCCCGTTACAATCAGCCCCAGCATTTT.

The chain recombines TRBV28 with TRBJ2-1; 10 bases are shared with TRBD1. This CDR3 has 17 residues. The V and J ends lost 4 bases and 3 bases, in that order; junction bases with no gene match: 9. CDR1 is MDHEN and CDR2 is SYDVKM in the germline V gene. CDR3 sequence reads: CASSSRDRGRDYNEQFF. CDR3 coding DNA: TGTGCCAGCAGTTCCCGGGACAGGGGACGAGACTACAATGAGCAGTTCTTC.

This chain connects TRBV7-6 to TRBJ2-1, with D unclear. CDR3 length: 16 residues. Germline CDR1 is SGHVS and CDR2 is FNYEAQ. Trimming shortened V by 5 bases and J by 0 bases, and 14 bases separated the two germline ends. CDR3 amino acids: CASSTQASSSYNEQFF. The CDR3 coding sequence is TGTGCCAGCAGCACGCAGGCCAGTAGCTCCTACAATGAGCAGTTCTTC.

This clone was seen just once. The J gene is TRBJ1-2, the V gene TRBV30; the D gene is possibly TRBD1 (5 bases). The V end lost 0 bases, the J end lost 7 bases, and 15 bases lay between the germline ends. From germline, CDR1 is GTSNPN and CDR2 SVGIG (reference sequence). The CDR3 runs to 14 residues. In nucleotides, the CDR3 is TGTGCCTGGAGTGTACAGGCAGGTGGAAGTGGCTACACCTTC. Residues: CAWSVQAGGSGYTF. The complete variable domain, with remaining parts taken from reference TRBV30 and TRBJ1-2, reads SQTIHQWPATLVQPVGSPLSLECTVEGTSNPNLYWYRQAAGRGLQLLFYSVGIGQISSEVPQNLSASRPQDRQFILSSKKLLLSDSGFYLCAWSVQAGGSGYTFGSGTRLTVV.